Below, one T cell receptor beta chain is given with its context. Germline and junction disagree at one end, which may indicate a read error. Sequencing was done on patients that had shown CD8+CD57+ cell expansion by flow cytometry. This specimen comes from a study of CD8+CD57+ T cells in acquired aplastic anemia. Using genomic DNA as the template, TCR beta VDJ and CDR3 profiling was carried out. TCRdb itself ran the reads through MiXCR, one entry per CDR3 protein. The sample contains 270,000 or so distinct CDR3 sequences, around 82% of which appear only once. The CDR3 covers 14 residues. In germline, CDR1 is SGHRS, CDR2 YFSETQ.

Input material: sorted CD4+, CD8+, or CD8+CD57+ T cells (not recorded which) from PBMCs. The sequence was collected from a human donor with aplastic anemia. The gene calls are TRBV5-1 and TRBJ2-3; no clear D gene. CDR3 nucleotide sequence: TGTGCCAGCAGCGTATACAGCATCAACAATACGCAGTATTTT. This codes for CASSVYSINNTQYF.